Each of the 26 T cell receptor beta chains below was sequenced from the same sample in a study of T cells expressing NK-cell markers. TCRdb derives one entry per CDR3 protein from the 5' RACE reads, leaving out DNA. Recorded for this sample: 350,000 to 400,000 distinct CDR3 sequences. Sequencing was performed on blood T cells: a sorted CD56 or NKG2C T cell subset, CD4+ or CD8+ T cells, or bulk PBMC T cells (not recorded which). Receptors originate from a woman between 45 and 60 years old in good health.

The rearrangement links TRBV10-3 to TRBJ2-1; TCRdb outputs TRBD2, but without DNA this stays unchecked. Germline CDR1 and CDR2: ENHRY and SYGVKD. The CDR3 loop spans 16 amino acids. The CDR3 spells CAISGRERYPYNEQFF.

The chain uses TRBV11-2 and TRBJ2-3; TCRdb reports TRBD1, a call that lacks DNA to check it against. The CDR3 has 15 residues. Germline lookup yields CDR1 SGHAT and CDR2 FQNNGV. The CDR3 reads CASSGGGQITDTQYF.

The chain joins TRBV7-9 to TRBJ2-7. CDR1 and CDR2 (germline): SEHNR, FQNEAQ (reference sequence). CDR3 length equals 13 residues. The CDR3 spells CASSLGDAREQYF.

The CDR3 here is CASSLEPDLRRNSPLHF. V and J are TRBV5-1 and TRBJ1-6. The CDR3 length is 17 residues. Looked up from germline, CDR1 is SGHRS and CDR2 is YFSETQ. The variable domain in full, with the rest retrieved from reference TRBV5-1 and TRBJ1-6, is KAGVTQTPRYLIKTRGQQVTLSCSPISGHRSVSWYQQTPGQGLQFLFEYFSETQRNKGNFPGRFSGRQFSNSRSEMNVSTLELGDSALYLCASSLEPDLRRNSPLHFGNGTRLTVT.

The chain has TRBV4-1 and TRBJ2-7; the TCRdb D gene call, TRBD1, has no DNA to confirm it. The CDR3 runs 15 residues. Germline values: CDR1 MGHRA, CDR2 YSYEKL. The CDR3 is CASSPTGGSYVEQYF.

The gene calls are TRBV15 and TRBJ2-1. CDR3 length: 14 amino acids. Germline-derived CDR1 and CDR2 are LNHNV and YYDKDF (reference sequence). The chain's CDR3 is CATSRGWGLNEQFF.

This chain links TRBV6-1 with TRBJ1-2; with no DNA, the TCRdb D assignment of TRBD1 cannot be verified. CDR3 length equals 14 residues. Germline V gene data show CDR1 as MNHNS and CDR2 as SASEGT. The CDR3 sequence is CASSVSQGDLGYTF.

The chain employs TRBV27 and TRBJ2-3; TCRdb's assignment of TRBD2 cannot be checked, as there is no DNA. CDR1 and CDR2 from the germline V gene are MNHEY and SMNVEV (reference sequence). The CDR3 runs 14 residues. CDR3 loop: CASGLSLGTDTQYF.

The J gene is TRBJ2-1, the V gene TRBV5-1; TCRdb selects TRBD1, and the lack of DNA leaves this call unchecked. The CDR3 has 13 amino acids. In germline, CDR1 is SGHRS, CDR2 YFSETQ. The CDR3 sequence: CASSLQGYNEQFF.

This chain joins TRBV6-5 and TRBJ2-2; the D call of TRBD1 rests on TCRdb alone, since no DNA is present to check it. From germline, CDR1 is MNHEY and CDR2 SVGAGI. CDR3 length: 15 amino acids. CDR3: CASSYAQGNTGELFF.

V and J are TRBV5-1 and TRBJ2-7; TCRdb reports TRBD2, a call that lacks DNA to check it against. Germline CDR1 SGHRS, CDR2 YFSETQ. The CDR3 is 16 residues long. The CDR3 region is CASSLVESGRGYEQYF.

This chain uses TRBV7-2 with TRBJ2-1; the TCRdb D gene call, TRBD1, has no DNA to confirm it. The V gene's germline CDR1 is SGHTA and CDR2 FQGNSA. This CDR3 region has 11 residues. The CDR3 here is CASSSRDVKFF.

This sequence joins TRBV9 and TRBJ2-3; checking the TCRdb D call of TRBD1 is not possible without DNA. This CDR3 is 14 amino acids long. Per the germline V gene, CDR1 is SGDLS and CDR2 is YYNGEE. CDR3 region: CASTPGVGTDTQYF.

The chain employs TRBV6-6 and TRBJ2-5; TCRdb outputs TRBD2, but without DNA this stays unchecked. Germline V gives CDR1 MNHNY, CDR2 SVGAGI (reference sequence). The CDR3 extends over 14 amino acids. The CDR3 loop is CASIPGLTVETQYF.

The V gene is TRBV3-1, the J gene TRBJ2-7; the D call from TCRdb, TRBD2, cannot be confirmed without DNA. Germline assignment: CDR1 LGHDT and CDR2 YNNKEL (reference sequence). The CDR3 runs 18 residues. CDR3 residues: CASSQDGGLVGGRNEQYF.

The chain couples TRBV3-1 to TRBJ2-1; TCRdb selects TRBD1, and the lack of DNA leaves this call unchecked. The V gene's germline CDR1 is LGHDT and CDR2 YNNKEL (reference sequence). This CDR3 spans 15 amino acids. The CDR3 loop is CASSRMGSRVHEQFF.

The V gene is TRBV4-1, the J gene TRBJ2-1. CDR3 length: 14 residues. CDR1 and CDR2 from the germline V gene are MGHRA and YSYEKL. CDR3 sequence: CASSQSSSYNEQFF.

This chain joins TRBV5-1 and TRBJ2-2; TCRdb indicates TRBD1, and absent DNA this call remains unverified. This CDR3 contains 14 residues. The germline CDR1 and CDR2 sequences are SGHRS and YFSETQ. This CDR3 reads CASSSPGFAGELFF.

The CDR3: CASSYFSRGGTEAFF. This rearrangement joins TRBV6-2 or TRBV6-3 to TRBJ1-1; TCRdb indicates TRBD1, and absent DNA this call remains unverified. The CDR3 consists of 15 residues. In germline, CDR1 is MNHEY, CDR2 SVGEGT.

The CDR3: CASSPGTGFGEQFF. The chain recombines TRBV12-3 or TRBV12-4 with TRBJ2-1; TCRdb picks TRBD1, but there is no DNA to check that call. The CDR3 covers 14 residues.

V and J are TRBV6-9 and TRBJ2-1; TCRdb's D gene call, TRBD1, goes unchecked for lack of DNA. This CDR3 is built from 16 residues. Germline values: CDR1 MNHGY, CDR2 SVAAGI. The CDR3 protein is CARPRDSRGSYNEQFF.

CDR3 amino acids: CASSLAAGSMGSEQYF. The chain carries TRBV7-2 and TRBJ2-7; there is no DNA to check the TCRdb D call of TRBD1. The CDR3 extends over 16 amino acids. Germline V lookup: CDR1 SGHTA, CDR2 FQGNSA.

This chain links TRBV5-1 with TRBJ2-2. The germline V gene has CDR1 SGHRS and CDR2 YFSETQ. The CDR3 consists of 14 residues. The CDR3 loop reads CASSLRDAGGELFF. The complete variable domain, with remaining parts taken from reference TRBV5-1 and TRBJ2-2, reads KAGVTQTPRYLIKTRGQQVTLSCSPISGHRSVSWYQQTPGQGLQFLFEYFSETQRNKGNFPGRFSGRQFSNSRSEMNVSTLELGDSALYLCASSLRDAGGELFFGEGSRLTVL.

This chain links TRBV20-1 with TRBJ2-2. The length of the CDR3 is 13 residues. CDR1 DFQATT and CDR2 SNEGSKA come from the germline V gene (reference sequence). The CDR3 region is CSARDARKLELFF.

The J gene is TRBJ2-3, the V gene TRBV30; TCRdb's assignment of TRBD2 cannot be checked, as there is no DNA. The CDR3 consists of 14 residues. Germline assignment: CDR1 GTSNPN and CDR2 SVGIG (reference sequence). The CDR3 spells CAWSASSGTDTQYF.

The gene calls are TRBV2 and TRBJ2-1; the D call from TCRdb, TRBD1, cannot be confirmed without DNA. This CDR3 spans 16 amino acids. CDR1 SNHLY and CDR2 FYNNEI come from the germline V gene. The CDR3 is CASSEVPGSSYNEQFF.